The rows below give T cell receptor beta chains drawn from one sample of a study of T cells after yellow fever vaccination. TCRdb recomputed calls from the 5' RACE reads with MiXCR, one row per CDR3 protein. Of about 350,000 distinct CDR3 sequences in the sample, roughly 4.3% were seen once. This specimen was PBMCs, taken 5 days after the yellow fever booster vaccination. These receptors were collected from a man younger than 35 who received the YFV17D yellow fever vaccine. Each CDR3 is given with its conserved first and last residue. D genes are given only for firm matches. Clone size, where shown, is once, few, many, or a class for clones that have expanded.

d_call	v_call	j_call	clone_size	cdr3_nt	cdr3_aa
NA	TRBV7-6	TRBJ2-1	many	TGTGCCAGCAGCTTAGCCTGGTCGTACAATGCGGATGAGCAGTTCTTC	CASSLAWSYNADEQFF
NA	TRBV4-1	TRBJ2-5	NA	TGCGCCAGCAGCCAAGCTCACAGCCAAGAGACCCAGTACTTC	CASSQAHSQETQYF
NA	TRBV6-5	TRBJ2-1	many	TGTGCCAGCGGGGGGTACAATGAGCAGTTCTTC	CASGGYNEQFF
NA	TRBV5-4	TRBJ2-4	many	TGTGCCAGCAGTGGGGAGTCCAAAAACATTCAGTACTTC	CASSGESKNIQYF
NA	TRBV6-2/TRBV6-3	TRBJ2-1	few	TGTGCCAGCAGTTATAGGGGAAGTGAGCAGTTCTTC	CASSYRGSEQFF
TRBD2	TRBV7-9	TRBJ2-1	few	TGTGCCAGCAGCGACAGACTAGCGGGACCGTATAATGAGCAGTTCTTC	CASSDRLAGPYNEQFF
TRBD2	TRBV9	TRBJ2-2	few	TGTGCCAGCAGCGTGGGGACTAACTACAACACCGGGGAGCTGTTTTTT	CASSVGTNYNTGELFF
TRBD1	TRBV20-1	TRBJ2-1	NA	TGCAGTGCCCCGCGACAGGGCGCCGACAATGAGCAGTTCTTC	CSAPRQGADNEQFF
NA	TRBV4-1	TRBJ2-1	many	TGCGCCAGCAGCCAAGTAGAGGGCCTCCACCCCGGGCAGTTCTTC	CASSQVEGLHPGQFF
TRBD1	TRBV27	TRBJ2-1	NA	TGTGCCAGCAGAGATCAGGCAGGGGGTTTCCACAATGAGCAGTTCTTC	CASRDQAGGFHNEQFF
NA	TRBV5-1	TRBJ1-5	NA	TGCGCCAGCAACCAAAAAAGAAAGGGAGATCAGCCCCAGCATTTT	CASNQKRKGDQPQHF
TRBD2	TRBV20-1	TRBJ2-7	many	TGCAGTGCTAGGCACGGGACTAGCGGGTTCTCCTACGAGCAGTACTTC	CSARHGTSGFSYEQYF
NA	TRBV7-9	TRBJ2-2	many	TGTGCCAGCAAGGACCAGACCACCGGGGAGCTGTTTTTT	CASKDQTTGELFF
TRBD1	TRBV28	TRBJ2-3	NA	TGTGCCAGCAGTCAAGGGGGCAGGGAGAGGGATACGCAGTATTTT	CASSQGGRERDTQYF
TRBD2	TRBV15	TRBJ2-5	many	TGTGCCACCAGCAGAGATCTAGCGGGGGAGACCCAGTACTTC	CATSRDLAGETQYF
TRBD1	TRBV2	TRBJ1-6	many	TGTGCCAGCAACGGACAGGGCGACTCACCCCTCCACTTT	CASNGQGDSPLHF
NA	TRBV12-3/TRBV12-4	TRBJ2-2	NA	TGTGCCAGCTGCCCATTCCAGGGGAACACCGGGGAGCTGTTTTTT	CASCPFQGNTGELFF
NA	TRBV3-1	TRBJ2-1	many	TGTGCCAGCAGCCAAGAAACCTCCTCCTACAATGAGCAGTTCTTC	CASSQETSSYNEQFF
NA	TRBV5-4	TRBJ1-2	few	TGTGCCAGCAGCCGGCTGACGCATTTCTATGGCTACACCTTC	CASSRLTHFYGYTF
NA	TRBV20-1	TRBJ2-3	many	TGCAGTGCTAGCGGGACCAGCACAGATACGCAGTATTTT	CSASGTSTDTQYF
NA	TRBV28	TRBJ2-7	few	TGTGCCAGCAGTTTAGGGGGTCAATACGAGCAGTACTTC	CASSLGGQYEQYF
NA	TRBV11-3	TRBJ1-1	NA	TGTGCCAGCAGCCACACCGAAATTGAAGCTTTCTTT	CASSHTEIEAFF
TRBD2	TRBV4-2	TRBJ2-5	few	TGTGCCAGCAGCCAAGAAGCGCGGGGGGGCCGAGAGACCCAGTACTTC	CASSQEARGGRETQYF
TRBD1	TRBV3-1	TRBJ1-6	NA	TGTGCCAGCAGCCGCTTACAGGGGGTAAATTCACCCCTCCACTTT	CASSRLQGVNSPLHF
NA	TRBV12-3/TRBV12-4	TRBJ1-5	few	TGTGCCAGCAGTTTGGGGCCCGCGGGGTCCAATCAGCCCCAGCATTTT	CASSLGPAGSNQPQHF
TRBD1	TRBV12-3/TRBV12-4	TRBJ2-4	many	TGTGCCAGCAGTTCTCCGACAGGGGAGGACATTCAGTACTTC	CASSSPTGEDIQYF
NA	TRBV20-1	TRBJ2-7	NA	TGCAGTGCTAGGAGCCAGTCGAGCTCCTACGAGCAGTACTTC	CSARSQSSSYEQYF
NA	TRBV12-3/TRBV12-4	TRBJ1-2	NA	TGTGCCAGCAGTTGGGGGGCAGGTTATGGCTACACCTTC	CASSWGAGYGYTF
NA	TRBV20-1	TRBJ2-3	few	TGCAGTGCTAGAGGGGGGGCAGGTAGCACAGATACGCAGTATTTT	CSARGGAGSTDTQYF
TRBD1	TRBV29-1	TRBJ2-1	many	TGCAGCGGACGGGACAGGGCAACGCATGAGCAGTTCTTC	CSGRDRATHEQFF
NA	TRBV11-1	TRBJ2-3	few	TGTGCCAGCAGCTTAGGTTCGAGACAGTTTGGAGATACGCAGTATTTT	CASSLGSRQFGDTQYF
TRBD1	TRBV7-6	TRBJ1-1	many	TGTGCCAGCAGCGAACCGGGACAGGAAGGCACTGAAGCTTTCTTT	CASSEPGQEGTEAFF
TRBD1	TRBV5-4	TRBJ1-2	few	TGTGCCAGCAGCCCGGACAGGGATCATGGCTACACCTTC	CASSPDRDHGYTF
NA	TRBV2	TRBJ1-6	NA	TGTGCCAGCAGTTGGTCGCGGTTGCATAATTCACCCCTCCACTTT	CASSWSRLHNSPLHF
NA	TRBV27	TRBJ2-7	few	TGTGCCAGCAGTCCCCTCGGACCGAGATCCTACGAGCAGTACTTC	CASSPLGPRSYEQYF
NA	TRBV7-9	TRBJ1-1	many	TGTGCCAGCAGCTTAGCGCCAGGGGAAACTGAAGCTTTCTTT	CASSLAPGETEAFF
NA	TRBV29-1	TRBJ2-7	many	TGCAGCGTTGCTCAGGGATACGAGCAGTACTTC	CSVAQGYEQYF
TRBD2	TRBV15	TRBJ2-2	many	TGTGCCACCAGCAGCCCGGGACTAGCAGGCACCGGGGAGCTGTTTTTT	CATSSPGLAGTGELFF
NA	TRBV7-2	TRBJ2-3	many	TGTGCCAGCAGCTTAGCCATCCAAGCAGATACGCAGTATTTT	CASSLAIQADTQYF
TRBD1	TRBV24-1	TRBJ1-1	NA	TGTGCCACCAGTGATTCCCCAGGGGGGAACACTGAAGCTTTCTTT	CATSDSPGGNTEAFF
NA	TRBV5-1	TRBJ2-5	many	TGCGCCAGCAGCTTGTTAGTCCAGGGGCAAGAGACCCAGTACTTC	CASSLLVQGQETQYF
NA	TRBV7-9	TRBJ2-1	NA	TGTGCCAGCAGCTTATGGACAACAAACCAGCAGTTCTTC	CASSLWTTNQQFF
NA	TRBV4-3	TRBJ2-2	NA	TGCGCCAGCAGCCAAGATTATCACACAAACACCGGGGAGCTGTTTTTT	CASSQDYHTNTGELFF